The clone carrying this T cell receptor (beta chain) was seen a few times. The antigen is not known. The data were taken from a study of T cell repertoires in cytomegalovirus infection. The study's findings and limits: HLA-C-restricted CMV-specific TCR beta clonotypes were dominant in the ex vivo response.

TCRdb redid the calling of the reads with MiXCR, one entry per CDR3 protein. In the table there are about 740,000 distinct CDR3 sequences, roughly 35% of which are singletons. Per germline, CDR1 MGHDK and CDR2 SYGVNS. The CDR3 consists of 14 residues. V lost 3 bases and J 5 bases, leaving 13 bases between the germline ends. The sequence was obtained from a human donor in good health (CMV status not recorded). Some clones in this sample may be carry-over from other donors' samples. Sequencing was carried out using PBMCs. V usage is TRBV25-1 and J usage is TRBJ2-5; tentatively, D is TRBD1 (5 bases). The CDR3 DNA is TGTGCCAGCAGTGAGCTCAGGGCTGGCGAGACCCAGTACTTC. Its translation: CASSELRAGETQYF.